This entry lists 13 T cell receptor beta chains sequenced from one sample in a study of T cell repertoires in cytomegalovirus infection. MiXCR, run by TCRdb on the reads, gives a single entry per CDR3 protein. The sample lists about 89,000 distinct CDR3 sequences, about 31% occurring once. The antigens of these receptors remain unknown. The sample here was CD8+ T cells from cultured PBMCs, taken from culture after CMV antigen stimulation. The receptor set was obtained from a human donor in good health (CMV status not recorded). Some clones in this sample may be carry-over from other donors' samples.

With respect to this clonotype: This may come from a read error, since a much larger clone is one base off. The V and J genes are TRBV7-6 and TRBJ2-7; 7 bases fit TRBD1. V gave up 5 bases and J gave up 0 bases; unmatched junction bases: 4. CDR1 and CDR2 (germline): SGHVS, FNYEAQ. The CDR3 sequence is 14 residues long. The CDR3 is CASSPRDSSYEQYF. In nucleotides, the CDR3 is TGTGCCAGCAGCCCCCGGGACAGCTCCTACGAGCAGTACTTC.

CDR3 DNA sequence: TGTGCCAGCAGCTCCACACAGGGACCCCTCTACGAGCAGTACTTC. It codes for CASSSTQGPLYEQYF. The gene calls are TRBV7-9 and TRBJ2-7; possible D gene TRBD1, 6 bases. V was clipped by 4 bases and J by 3 bases, with 16 bases between them. Germline V gives CDR1 SEHNR, CDR2 FQNEAQ (reference sequence). This CDR3 spans 15 amino acids.

This clonotype has more than one count but fewer than ten. The rearrangement uses TRBV12-3 or TRBV12-4 and TRBJ2-7; no clear D. The CDR3 is 11 amino acids. The germline V and J ends were trimmed by 3 bases and 7 bases, with 7 bases remaining between them. As DNA, the CDR3 is TGTGCCAGCAGTTTCGGACCGGAGCAGTACTTC. It is translated as CASSFGPEQYF.

Only a few counts were recorded for this clonotype. The J gene is TRBJ1-1, the V gene TRBV4-1; tentatively, D is TRBD1 (5 bases). V was trimmed by 2 bases and J by 3 bases, leaving 10 bases between them. The CDR3 loop spans 14 amino acids. CDR1 is MGHRA, CDR2 YSYEKL, per germline. The CDR3 loop reads CASSQTTEYTEAFF. The CDR3 bases are TGCGCCAGCAGCCAAACGACAGAGTACACTGAAGCTTTCTTT.

This clonotype was seen repeatedly, ten times or more. The V and J genes are TRBV2 and TRBJ2-7; D gene uncertain. The CDR3 consists of 11 residues. Between the trimmed V and J ends, which lost 3 bases and 2 bases, there was a span of 2 bases. The germline V gene has CDR1 SNHLY and CDR2 FYNNEI. Written as DNA, the CDR3 is TGTGCCAGCAGTGAGACCTACGAGCAGTACTTC. Amino acid sequence: CASSETYEQYF.

The rearrangement links TRBV24-1 to TRBJ2-7; TRBD1 might be the D (6 bases). The CDR3 totals 12 residues. The germline V gene has CDR1 KGHDR and CDR2 SFDVKD. V was cut by 3 bases and J by 6 bases, with 8 bases left in between. The CDR3 here is CATSDTGLEQYF. The DNA for the CDR3 is TGTGCCACCAGTGATACAGGGCTCGAGCAGTACTTC.

This clonotype occurred a few times. This sequence joins TRBV15 and TRBJ2-1; 11 positions agree with TRBD2. The germline gives CDR1 LNHNV, CDR2 YYDKDF (reference sequence). J lost 7 bases, V lost 6 bases, and 5 bases had no gene match. The CDR3 runs 14 residues. CDR3 sequence (DNA): TGTGCCACCAGTATACTAGCGGGGGTGAATGAGCAGTTCTTC. Its translation is CATSILAGVNEQFF.

A word on this clonotype: Because the CDR3 is missing its conserved closing phenylalanine or tryptophan, this is likely a read error. This sequence joins TRBV7-4 and TRBJ2-1; 13 nucleotides agree with TRBD2. CDR3 length: 16 amino acids. V gave up 5 bases and J gave up 8 bases; unmatched junction bases: 9. The germline V gene has CDR1 SGHVT and CDR2 SQSDAQ. CDR3 loop: CASSPTSGGARDEQFY. For the CDR3, the DNA is TGTGCCAGCAGCCCCACTAGCGGGGGGGCCAGAGATGAGCAGTTCTAC.

This clonotype was observed at least ten times. The chain employs TRBV7-2 and TRBJ2-5; a possible D gene is TRBD2 (6 bases). The CDR3 totals 16 residues. CDR1 SGHTA and CDR2 FQGNSA come from the germline V gene. Trimming took off 1 base at V and 2 bases at J, with 14 bases between the two ends. The CDR3 DNA reads as TGTGCCAGCAGCTTAGGGGACTGGAGGACTCAAGAGACCCAGTACTTC. Protein: CASSLGDWRTQETQYF.

This chain connects TRBV19 to TRBJ1-4, with 9 bases aligning to TRBD1. V lost 4 bases, J lost 6 bases, and 9 bases stayed unmatched. Germline V CDR1 and CDR2: LNHDA, SQIVND (reference sequence). The CDR3 contains 16 residues. Written as DNA, the CDR3 is TGTGCCAGTAGTACCCCTCGCCGGACAGGGGATGAAAAACTGTTTTTT. Protein: CASSTPRRTGDEKLFF.

This chain uses TRBV2 with TRBJ1-2, with a possible D match to TRBD1 (5 bases). The germline V gene encodes CDR1 SNHLY and CDR2 FYNNEI. The CDR3 runs to 14 residues. Trimming shortened V by 6 bases and J by 3 bases, and 14 bases separated the two germline ends. Here the CDR3 DNA reads TGTGCCAGCAGCGACCCCTCGGGGGACTATGGCTACACCTTC. It yields the protein CASSDPSGDYGYTF.

The V call is TRBV4-1, the J call TRBJ2-7, with TRBD2 matching 7 bases. Looked up from germline, CDR1 is MGHRA and CDR2 is YSYEKL. V lost 1 base to trimming and J lost 2 bases; unmatched junction nucleotides: 8. This CDR3 has 16 amino acids. The chain's CDR3 is CASSQVGQGLPYEQYF. CDR3 in DNA: TGCGCCAGCAGCCAAGTAGGGCAGGGACTACCCTACGAGCAGTACTTC.

Notes on this clonotype: A much larger clonotype is one base distant, so this may be a read error. This chain joins TRBV11-2 and TRBJ2-5; D tentatively reads TRBD1 or TRBD2 (7 bases each). The CDR3 has 16 residues. Germline V gene sequence: CDR1 SGHAT, CDR2 FQNNGV. The CDR3 DNA sequence: TGTGCCAGGAGCTTATACCAGGGGGGGGCCGGAGAGACCCAGTACTTC. Encoded protein: CARSLYQGGAGETQYF.